This is a list of T cell receptor beta chains from one sample in a study of cytomegalovirus exposure and HLA in healthy donors. Generated by immunoSEQ multiplex PCR, the TCRdb table keeps only in-frame clones and is missing some. Of some 150,000 clones listed, about four fifths are singletons. The material sequenced was PBMCs. These receptors were taken from a woman in her forties or fifties in good health and CMV-seronegative. The CDR3 runs from the conserved cysteine through the conserved F or W. Fields, in order: J gene, D gene, V gene, clone size, CDR3 protein, CDR3 DNA. D genes are given only for firm matches. The size of a clone is reported for some rows only, either as once, few or many, or as a class for expanded clones.

TRBJ1-1 | - | TRBV5-8 | - | CASSLSGGVNTEAFF | TGTGCCAGCAGCTTGTCCGGAGGGGTTAACACTGAAGCTTTCTTT
TRBJ1-1 | TRBD1 | TRBV6-1 | - | CASSLTGTNTEAFF | TGTGCCAGCAGTCTGACAGGGACGAACACTGAAGCTTTCTTT
TRBJ2-7 | - | TRBV5-6 | - | CASTVAQGYEQYF | TGTGCCAGCACCGTTGCGCAGGGCTACGAGCAGTACTTC
TRBJ1-3 | - | TRBV28 | once | CASGPPRVSGNTIYF | TGTGCCAGCGGTCCTCCCAGGGTGTCAGGAAACACCATATATTTT
TRBJ2-5 | TRBD2 | TRBV19 | - | CASSTSGSRIETQYF | TGTGCCAGTAGTACTAGCGGGAGTAGGATAGAGACCCAGTACTTC
TRBJ1-6 | - | TRBV5-1 | - | CASSLDRPGRSPLHF | TGCGCCAGCAGCTTGGACAGGCCCGGACGTTCACCCCTCCACTTT
TRBJ2-7 | - | TRBV9 | - | CASSVNQRSDPYEQYF | TGTGCCAGCAGCGTAAATCAGCGTTCAGATCCCTACGAGCAGTACTTC
TRBJ1-3 | - | TRBV7-9 | - | CASSLVGVSGNTIYF | TGTGCCAGCAGCTTAGTAGGGGTCTCTGGAAACACCATATATTTT
TRBJ1-2 | - | TRBV4-3 | - | CASSQYLEVRGYTF | TGCGCCAGCAGCCAATACTTAGAGGTGCGCGGCTACACCTTC
TRBJ2-7 | - | TRBV18 | - | CASSPPDRYEQYF | TGTGCCAGCTCACCACCGGACAGATACGAGCAGTACTTC